The 28 T cell receptor beta chains given below trace back to one sample, sequenced in a study of response to subunit inactivated influenza vaccine. TCRdb recomputed calls from the RT-PCR reads with MiXCR, one row per CDR3 protein. The table includes about 570,000 distinct CDR3 sequences, 10% to 12% detected once. The same data also contributed to another study, on T cells expressing NK-cell markers. This second report adds: Beta-chain TCR cDNA was generated via 5'RACE template switching with UMIs.

Sequencing was performed on PBMCs from blood, taken on the day of vaccination. Every receptor here comes from a man aged 50 to 59 who received an inactivated influenza vaccine.

This clonotype was detected many times. V gene TRBV7-2 combines with J gene TRBJ2-3, with D perhaps TRBD2 (5 bases). This CDR3 contains 14 residues. Trimming took 5 bases from V and 2 from J, leaving 11 bases between them. CDR1 SGHTA and CDR2 FQGNSA come from the germline V gene. The CDR3 DNA reads as TGTGCCAGCAGCCTCTGGACTTACACAGATACGCAGTATTTT. Amino acid sequence: CASSLWTYTDTQYF.

V and J are TRBV10-3 and TRBJ2-3, with D hard to call. The CDR3 loop spans 16 amino acids. Germline CDR1 and CDR2: ENHRY and SYGVKD. The ends were cut back, 6 bases at V and 2 bases at J, with 18 bases in the middle. The CDR3 sequence is CAISTEPDENTDTQYF. In DNA, the CDR3 is TGTGCCATCAGCACGGAGCCGGACGAGAACACAGATACGCAGTATTTT.

CDR3 DNA: TGTGCCAGCTCACCACCTGGGACAGGGATAACCCACGAGCAGTACTTC. The encoded protein is CASSPPGTGITHEQYF. The rearrangement uses TRBV18 and TRBJ2-7, with 9 bases aligning to TRBD1. Per germline, CDR1 KGHSH and CDR2 LQKENI. This CDR3 region has 16 residues. Germline trimming cut 0 bases from V and 5 bases from J; bases unmatched to any gene: 8.

This clonotype has a handful of counts. V is TRBV29-1 and J is TRBJ2-1, with D perhaps matching TRBD2 (5 bases). V was cut by 1 base and J by 6 bases, with 10 bases left in between. The CDR3 spans 13 residues. CDR1 SQVTM and CDR2 ANQGSEA come from the germline V gene. This CDR3 reads CSVEGGATNEQFF. CDR3 bases: TGCAGCGTTGAAGGGGGAGCTACCAATGAGCAGTTCTTC.

This clonotype has at least ten counts. This rearrangement joins TRBV5-1 to TRBJ2-3, with D perhaps being TRBD1 or TRBD2 (7 bases each). V lost 4 bases and J 5 bases, leaving 20 bases between the germline ends. Germline-derived CDR1 and CDR2 are SGHRS and YFSETQ. This CDR3 is 16 amino acids long. The CDR3 DNA reads TGCGCCAGCAGCAACCGGGGAGGGGGCGGAGTAGATACGCAGTATTTT. Protein: CASSNRGGGGVDTQYF.

The CDR3 protein is CASSSRGGRYEQYF. The CDR3 nucleotides are TGTGCCAGCAGCTCGCGGGGGGGCCGGTACGAGCAGTACTTC. This sequence joins TRBV7-2 and TRBJ2-7; TRBD2 matches at 9 bases. After removal of 4 bases from V and 4 bases from J, the junction contained 5 bases not matched to a gene. There are 14 residues in the CDR3. Per germline, CDR1 SGHTA and CDR2 FQGNSA.

The chain links TRBV11-2 to TRBJ2-7; 7 bases fit TRBD1. The CDR3 loop spans 16 amino acids. Germline lookup yields CDR1 SGHAT and CDR2 FQNNGV. J lost 1 base, V lost 0 bases, and 6 bases had no gene match. DNA for the CDR3: TGTGCCAGCAGCTTAGATTCGACAGGGAGATCCTACGAGCAGTACTTC. The encoded protein is CASSLDSTGRSYEQYF. Filled out from reference TRBV11-2 and TRBJ2-7, the complete variable domain reads EAGVAQSPRYKIIEKRQSVAFWCNPISGHATLYWYQQILGQGPKLLIQFQNNGVVDDSQLPKDRFSAERLKGVDSTLKIQPAKLEDSAVYLCASSLDSTGRSYEQYFGPGTRLTVT.

The chain recombines TRBV6-2 or TRBV6-3 with TRBJ2-3; 7 bases match TRBD2. Germline assignment: CDR1 MNHEY and CDR2 SVGEGT. The CDR3 consists of 15 residues. With V trimmed by 5 bases and J by 6 bases, 11 bases remained unmatched. CDR3 nucleotide sequence: TGTGCCAGCAGTCTTAGCGGGCCCCTTCGGGATACGCAGTATTTT. Protein: CASSLSGPLRDTQYF.

Regarding this clonotype: The junction shows a germline mismatch at one end, possibly a read error. V is TRBV18 and J is TRBJ2-3; TRBD2 matches at 9 bases. This CDR3 region has 15 residues. Germline V gene data show CDR1 as KGHSH and CDR2 as LQKENI. The DNA for the CDR3 is TGTGGCAGCTCACCTAGCGGGATGGCCACAGATACGCAGTATTTT. It specifies CGSSPSGMATDTQYF.

This clonotype was seen ten or more times. The V call is TRBV3-1, the J call TRBJ1-2, with D perhaps matching TRBD1 (6 bases). V was shortened by 0 bases and J by 4 bases, with 12 bases between the two germline ends. In germline, CDR1 is LGHDT, CDR2 YNNKEL (reference sequence). The CDR3 totals 15 residues. The CDR3 spells CASSQDTAGVYGYTF. The CDR3 region has the DNA TGTGCCAGCAGCCAAGATACCGCAGGGGTCTATGGCTACACCTTC.

This chain uses TRBV18 with TRBJ2-5; D is tentatively TRBD1 or TRBD2 (5 bases each). The CDR3 consists of 17 residues. Germline-derived CDR1 and CDR2 are KGHSH and LQKENI. V dropped 2 bases and J dropped 1 base, with 17 bases sitting between them. CDR3 nucleotide sequence: TGTGCCAGCTCACCAGTTCGGGGCTCTACACTCCAAGAGACCCAGTACTTC. Translated: CASSPVRGSTLQETQYF.

V usage is TRBV4-3 and J usage is TRBJ2-5, with D possibly matching TRBD2 (6 bases). The CDR3 has 15 residues. V was cut by 1 base and J by 2 bases, with 11 bases left in between. Germline lookup yields CDR1 LGHNA and CDR2 YSLEER. The CDR3 loop reads CASSQGGVVQETQYF. CDR3 DNA: TGCGCCAGCAGCCAAGGGGGGGTGGTGCAAGAGACCCAGTACTTC.

Details on this clonotype: This may come from a read error, since a much larger clone is one base off. The V call is TRBV7-2, the J call TRBJ2-1; D is possibly TRBD1 or TRBD2 (5 bases each). The V gene lost 1 base and the J gene lost 4 bases, with 17 bases spanning the gap. CDR3 length: 17 amino acids. The germline CDR1 and CDR2 sequences are SGHTA and FQGNSA. CDR3 nucleotide sequence: TGTGCCAGCAGCTTAGTCGGGACGCAGGTGGGATACAATGAGCAGTTCTTC. Amino acids: CASSLVGTQVGYNEQFF.

The V gene is TRBV28, the J gene TRBJ2-2; 9 nucleotides match TRBD1. Losses at the gene ends were 6 bases for V and 4 bases for J; bases not matched to a gene: 6. Germline V gene sequence: CDR1 MDHEN, CDR2 SYDVKM. This CDR3 is 15 amino acids long. CDR3 sequence: CASSFTGGSTGELFF. The CDR3 coding sequence is TGTGCCAGCAGCTTTACAGGGGGCAGCACCGGGGAGCTGTTTTTT.

This clonotype was observed a handful of times. The chain is built from TRBV30 and TRBJ1-6, with a weak D call TRBD1 (5 bases). The V gene's germline CDR1 is GTSNPN and CDR2 SVGIG (reference sequence). Trimming shortened V by 5 bases and J by 6 bases, and 11 bases separated the two germline ends. This CDR3 has 13 residues. The CDR3 here is CAWAGTFNSPLHF. DNA for the CDR3: TGTGCCTGGGCCGGGACCTTTAATTCACCCCTCCACTTT.

This clonotype was counted a few times. The chain joins TRBV7-9 to TRBJ1-6, with D uncertain. CDR3 length: 14 residues. CDR1 and CDR2 from the germline V gene are SEHNR and FQNEAQ (reference sequence). V was shortened by 3 bases and J by 11 bases, with 14 bases between the two germline ends. The DNA for the CDR3 is TGTGCCAGCAGCTTCTCTGTACCTCTGGCACCCCTCCACTTT. Protein: CASSFSVPLAPLHF.

This clonotype was counted between two and nine times. V gene TRBV21-1 combines with J gene TRBJ2-7; TRBD1 is the table's D call, not checked against the DNA. TRBV21-1 is a pseudogene locus. The CDR3 covers 16 residues. The CDR3 coding sequence is TGTGCCAGCAGCATTTCTTCCGGGACAGGGCCCTACGAGCAGTACTTC. Translation: CASSISSGTGPYEQYF.

This clonotype came up a few times. The rearrangement joins TRBV19 to TRBJ1-1; D unresolved. There are 15 residues in the CDR3. Trimming took off 3 bases at V and 7 bases at J, with 18 bases between the two ends. Germline CDR1 reads LNHDA; CDR2 reads SQIVND (reference sequence). The CDR3 region has the DNA TGTGCCAGTAGTATGGGTTCGACATACGGGGATGAAGCTTTCTTT. Translating gives CASSMGSTYGDEAFF.

This clonotype was seen only a few times. J is TRBJ2-7 and V is TRBV27; 12 bases fit TRBD2. In germline, CDR1 is MNHEY, CDR2 SMNVEV (reference sequence). V shed 3 bases, J shed 5 bases, and the junction held 5 bases outside the gene matches. The CDR3 has 15 amino acids. CDR3 residues: CASSFLAGGLNEQYF. CDR3 nucleotides: TGTGCCAGCAGTTTCCTAGCGGGGGGGCTCAACGAGCAGTACTTC.

The V call is TRBV29-1, the J call TRBJ2-1, with 10 bases matching TRBD1. Germline V gives CDR1 SQVTM, CDR2 ANQGSEA. The CDR3 is 13 amino acids. V shed 6 bases, J shed 9 bases, and the junction held 8 bases outside the gene matches. Here the CDR3 reads CSVIGQGGLEQFF. The CDR3 coding sequence is TGCAGCGTAATCGGACAGGGGGGCCTTGAGCAGTTCTTC.

V gene TRBV4-3 combines with J gene TRBJ1-5, with no clear D. Germline CDR1 and CDR2: LGHNA and YSLEER. Trimming pared 1 base from V and 2 bases from J, leaving 9 bases between. The CDR3 is 15 residues long. The CDR3 DNA reads as TGCGCCAGCAGCCAAGGGGTATTCGGCAATCAGCCCCAGCATTTT. Translated, it gives CASSQGVFGNQPQHF.

This clonotype occurred a few times. V and J are TRBV15 and TRBJ2-1; weak D call: TRBD2 (6 bases). V lost 1 base and J 5 bases, leaving 12 bases between the germline ends. Germline V gene data show CDR1 as LNHNV and CDR2 as YYDKDF (reference sequence). The CDR3 spans 15 residues. The DNA for the CDR3 is TGTGCCACCAGCAGAGCCGGGACTCTACACAATGAGCAGTTCTTC. Translating gives CATSRAGTLHNEQFF.

In its sample, this clonotype was seen many times. The chain's CDR3 is CASSRGQGVSTNEKLFF. The CDR3 DNA reads TGTGCCAGCAGCCGAGGACAGGGGGTGTCAACTAATGAAAAACTGTTTTTT. The chain links TRBV11-1 to TRBJ1-4, with 10 bases identical to TRBD1. Losses at the gene ends were 5 bases for V and 0 bases for J; bases not matched to a gene: 6. The germline V gene encodes CDR1 SGHAT and CDR2 FQDESV (reference sequence). The CDR3 is 17 residues long.

This clonotype was recorded a few times. This chain links TRBV5-1 with TRBJ1-5; D is uncertain. CDR1 is SGHRS and CDR2 is YFSETQ in the germline V gene. This CDR3 has 14 residues. V was cut by 0 bases and J by 9 bases, with 13 bases left in between. The CDR3 DNA reads as TGCGCCAGCAGCTTGGAGTATGGGCGGGGGCCCCAGCATTTT. Translating gives CASSLEYGRGPQHF.

This sequence joins TRBV12-3 or TRBV12-4 and TRBJ2-5; no firm D call. The V end was cut by 5 bases, the J end by 7 bases, with 14 bases between. This CDR3 region has 13 residues. The CDR3 loop reads CASSPIEGGTQYF. Here the CDR3 DNA reads TGTGCCAGCAGTCCCATCGAAGGCGGGACCCAGTACTTC.

This clonotype was detected ten times or more. V is TRBV5-1 and J is TRBJ2-7; 14 bases agree with TRBD2. The junction had 15 bases not matched to a gene; V was cut back by 4 bases and J by 0 bases. CDR1 and CDR2 (germline): SGHRS, YFSETQ. CDR3 length: 20 amino acids. The CDR3 loop reads CASSRSPGLAGAESSYEQYF. The CDR3 region has the DNA TGCGCCAGCAGCAGATCCCCGGGACTAGCGGGGGCTGAAAGCTCCTACGAGCAGTACTTC.

This clonotype was recorded a few times. The genes are TRBV6-5 and TRBJ2-7; D is tentatively TRBD1 or TRBD2 (6 bases each). V lost 4 bases and J lost 3, with 25 bases in between. CDR1 and CDR2 (germline): MNHEY, SVGAGI. The CDR3 is 18 amino acids. The CDR3 coding sequence is TGTGCCAGCAGTTCCTACGGGGGACTGGTGGGGGCCCTCTACGAGCAGTACTTC. Translated, it gives CASSSYGGLVGALYEQYF.

CDR3 region: CSAIPPGQGLYEQYF. CDR3 DNA sequence: TGCAGTGCTATTCCTCCGGGACAGGGGCTTTACGAGCAGTACTTC. The V call is TRBV20-1, the J call TRBJ2-7; TRBD1 agrees at 10 bases. Germline CDR1 is DFQATT and CDR2 is SNEGSKA (reference sequence). The V gene end was trimmed by 4 bases and the J gene end by 4 bases; junction bases not matched to a gene: 10. The length of the CDR3 is 15 residues.